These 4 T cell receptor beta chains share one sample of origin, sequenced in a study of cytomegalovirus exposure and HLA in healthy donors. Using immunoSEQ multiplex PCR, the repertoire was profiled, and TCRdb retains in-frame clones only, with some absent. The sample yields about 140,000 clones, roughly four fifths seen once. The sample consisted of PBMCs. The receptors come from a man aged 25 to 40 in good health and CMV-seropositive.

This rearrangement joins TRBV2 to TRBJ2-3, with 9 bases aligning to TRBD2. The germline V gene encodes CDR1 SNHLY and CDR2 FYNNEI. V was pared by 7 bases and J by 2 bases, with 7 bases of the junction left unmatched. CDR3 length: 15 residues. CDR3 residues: CASTFLGLATDTQYF. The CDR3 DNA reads TGTGCCAGCACCTTTTTGGGACTAGCCACAGATACGCAGTATTTT.

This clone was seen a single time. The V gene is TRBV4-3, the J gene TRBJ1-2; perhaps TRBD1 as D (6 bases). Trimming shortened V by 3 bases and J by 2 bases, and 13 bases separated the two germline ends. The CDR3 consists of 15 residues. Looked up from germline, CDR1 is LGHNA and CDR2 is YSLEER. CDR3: CASSQVGQTNYGYTF. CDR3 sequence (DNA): TGCGCCAGCAGCCAGGTAGGACAGACAAACTATGGCTACACCTTC.

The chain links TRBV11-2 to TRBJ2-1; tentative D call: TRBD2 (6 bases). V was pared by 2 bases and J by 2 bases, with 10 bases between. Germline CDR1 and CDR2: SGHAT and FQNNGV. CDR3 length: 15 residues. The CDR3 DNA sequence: TGTGCCAGCAGCTTAACGGGGGTGACCTACAATGAGCAGTTCTTC. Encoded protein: CASSLTGVTYNEQFF.

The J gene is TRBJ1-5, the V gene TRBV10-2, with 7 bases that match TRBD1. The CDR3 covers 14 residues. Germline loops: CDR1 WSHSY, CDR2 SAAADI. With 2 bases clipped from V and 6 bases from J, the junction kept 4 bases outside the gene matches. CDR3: CASSEPTGTQPQHF. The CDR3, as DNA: TGCGCCAGCAGTGAGCCGACAGGGACTCAGCCCCAGCATTTT.